The entry below gives a single T cell receptor beta chain sequence along with its context. It lacks a known antigen. No per-base quality is available; no much larger clone lies one base away. The immunoSEQ Assay, a bias-controlled multiplex PCR, was used to amplify TCRbeta CDR3 regions from genomic DNA. For the original study's pipeline: Within the assay, amplification of reference gene primers was used to estimate how many nucleated cells each sample contained. To quantify the absolute abundance of each unique TCRbeta CDR3 rearrangement, sequence reads were collapsed and filtered. For each sample, productive Simpson clonality was calculated as the square root of Simpson's diversity index across productive rearrangements. The source is immuneACCESS, and TCRdb retained only in-frame sequences with V and J called. Part of the clones is not carried over; for the studies checked, unresolved V genes explain less than half of this, and the remainder is unexplained. From that table come the V and J calls and clone size; the DNA was used to work out D and trimming. For this sample the table gives hundreds of thousands of clones, of which approximately 82% were detected only once. About 8.9% of the sample is in the top ten clones.

Whole blood was collected in K2EDTA tubes by collaborating institutions according to the institutions' own protocols. For TCRbeta analysis, collaborators shipped samples in one of three forms: frozen whole blood, isolated PBMCs, or DNA extracted from either of those sample types. Taken from cysteine to phenylalanine, the CDR3 has 13 residues. The only DNA kept is the CDR3, 39 bases in frame from the first base. Reading the germline V gene gives CDR1 SNHLY and CDR2 FYNNEI. From V the trimming removes 8 bases and from J it removes 11 bases, while the gene matches leave 13 bases of the junction unaccounted for. This entry belongs to a study of blood T cell repertoires in COVID-19 (dated by TCRdb to the early 2020s). Background on the whole study: Samples covering the acute and convalescent phases of COVID-19 were provided by collaborators in the United States, Italy and Spain. Where available, HLA class I and class II types were taken from metadata supplied by the sample provider and were not determined by assay-based typing. The prospective study material was composed of cDNA or gDNA derived from T cells, B-cell-depleted T cells, or PBMCs. Subjects who had been exposed to COVID-19, were actively infected with it, or had recovered from it provided the deeply sampled blood TCRbeta repertoires that made up the dataset. The samples were drawn from the first 160 participants of the ongoing ImmuneRACE study and from about 1,200 subjects provided by 6 global collaborators. A de-identified subject ID, COVID-19 status, age in years and sex were almost always included in the sample metadata. The repertoires were made available in a free public database intended to serve as a resource for research on the immune response to SARS-CoV-2. The investigation overall reported the following: Clinical and demographic metadata were provided uncurated, with the amount varying by source and participant.

The receptor chain draws on TRBV2 and TRBJ1-1, with TRBD1 identical over 8 junction bases. This TCR derives from a woman aged 50 to 65 with acute or convalescent COVID-19. Sequencing used peripheral blood. The CDR3 protein is CASQDLDRVGAFF. The DNA is as follows: TGTGCCAGCCAAGACCTGGACAGGGTGGGTGCTTTCTTT.